A single sample is the source of the 30 T cell receptor beta chains below, sequenced in a study of cytomegalovirus exposure and HLA in healthy donors. Primers for the PCR totalled 60 Vbeta and 13 Jbeta. Measured with immunoSEQ multiplex PCR; TCRdb has only the in-frame clones, and not every one. The sample contains about 120,000 clones, about 86% of which appear only once. What was sequenced was PBMCs. The receptors derive from a man in his forties in good health and CMV-seronegative.

The chain recombines TRBV2 with TRBJ1-4; D gene uncertain. Germline V gene data show CDR1 as SNHLY and CDR2 as FYNNEI. The CDR3 has 10 amino acids. V lost 6 bases to trimming and J lost 11 bases, with 7 bases between them. In DNA, the CDR3 is TGTGCCAGCAGGCGCGGTAAACTGTTTTTT. This gives the protein CASRRGKLFF.

The rearrangement joins TRBV28 to TRBJ1-1, with D maybe TRBD1 (5 bases). The CDR3 covers 15 residues. The V end was cut by 3 bases, the J end by 4 bases, with 15 bases between. In germline, CDR1 is MDHEN, CDR2 SYDVKM. The CDR3 region is CASSFTRAMGTEAFF. CDR3 DNA: TGTGCCAGCAGTTTTACCAGGGCCATGGGCACTGAAGCTTTCTTT.

The chain is built from TRBV5-1 and TRBJ1-4; 9 nucleotides line up with TRBD1. The ends lost 0 bases at V and 7 bases at J; junction bases unmatched: 4. The germline CDR1 and CDR2 sequences are SGHRS and YFSETQ. The CDR3 runs 15 residues. The CDR3 DNA reads as TGCGCCAGCAGCTTGGAGGGACAGGGAAGTGAAAAACTGTTTTTT. It yields the protein CASSLEGQGSEKLFF.

The chain is built from TRBV6-6 and TRBJ1-1; D may be TRBD1 (6 bases). CDR1 and CDR2 (germline): MNHNY, SVGAGI (reference sequence). V was trimmed by 7 bases and J by 4 bases, leaving 19 bases between them. The CDR3 is made up of 15 amino acids. The DNA for the CDR3 is TGTGCCAGCAACCCTGGGGGCGGCGTTCCCACTGAAGCTTTCTTT. Its protein is CASNPGGGVPTEAFF.

This chain uses TRBV2 with TRBJ1-5, with 7 bases fitting TRBD1. Germline CDR1 reads SNHLY; CDR2 reads FYNNEI. The J segment lost 2 bases and the V segment lost 6 bases, leaving 13 bases of the junction unmatched. The CDR3 is made up of 17 amino acids. CDR3 coding DNA: TGTGCCAGCAGATCCTGGACAGGTTCGAGTCGCAATCAGCCCCAGCATTTT. It specifies CASRSWTGSSRNQPQHF.

This chain uses TRBV5-1 with TRBJ2-7; 8 bases line up with TRBD2. This CDR3 has 13 residues. V lost 1 base and J lost 6; bases outside the gene matches: 3. Per germline, CDR1 SGHRS and CDR2 YFSETQ. The DNA of the CDR3 is TGCGCCAGCAGCTTGCCCGGGGGGGGCGAGCAGTACTTC. Translated: CASSLPGGGEQYF.

As concerns this clone: The sample contains more than one DNA sequence encoding this CDR3. V is TRBV18 and J is TRBJ1-1; D is unclear. Germline V CDR1 and CDR2: KGHSH, LQKENI. This CDR3 comprises 15 residues. The V gene lost 1 base and the J gene lost 1 base, with 10 bases spanning the gap. The CDR3 DNA sequence: TGTGCCAGCTCACCACAAGGTTTAGCGAACACTGAAGCTTTCTTT. It encodes CASSPQGLANTEAFF.

The chain carries TRBV5-6 and TRBJ2-4; 8 nucleotides line up with TRBD2. The CDR3 length is 14 residues. The germline gives CDR1 SGHDT, CDR2 YYEEEE. The trim removed 4 bases at V and 8 bases at J, leaving 8 bases unmatched. The CDR3 is CASSLPAGADIQYF. CDR3 coding DNA: TGTGCCAGCAGCCTACCAGCGGGGGCTGACATTCAGTACTTC.

V and J are TRBV5-6 and TRBJ1-1; no reliable D call. CDR3 length: 13 residues. Germline CDR1 and CDR2: SGHDT and YYEEEE. Deletions cut 3 bases from V and 1 base from J, with 7 bases between. The CDR3 DNA sequence: TGTGCCAGCAGCTCAACACCGAACACTGAAGCTTTCTTT. The encoded protein is CASSSTPNTEAFF.

With respect to this clone: Mismatch with germline at one junction end may stem from a read error. This chain connects TRBV28 to TRBJ2-7, with D maybe TRBD1 (6 bases). The CDR3 contains 16 residues. Per the germline V gene, CDR1 is MDHEN and CDR2 is SYDVKM. CDR3 amino acids: CASTSGDPGPSSRSEF. DNA of the CDR3: TGTGCCAGCACCTCAGGGGACCCAGGGCCGAGCTCCCGGTCCGAATTC.

This sequence joins TRBV5-6 and TRBJ2-7; TRBD2 agrees at 10 bases. This CDR3 region has 15 residues. V was clipped by 1 base and J by 4 bases; unmatched bases: 5. In germline, CDR1 is SGHDT, CDR2 YYEEEE. The CDR3 region is CASSLWASGGYEQYF. The CDR3 DNA reads TGTGCCAGCAGCTTGTGGGCTAGCGGGGGATACGAGCAGTACTTC.

This clone was seen a few times. This chain uses TRBV6-5 with TRBJ1-5; D is perhaps TRBD1 (5 bases). CDR3 length: 13 amino acids. Trimming cost V 6 bases and J 2 bases, with 8 bases left between them. Germline V gene lookup returns CDR1 MNHEY and CDR2 SVGAGI. The CDR3, as DNA: TGTGCCAGCAGACAGGATGGCAATCAGCCCCAGCATTTT. Its translation is CASRQDGNQPQHF.

The chain has TRBV5-6 and TRBJ1-1, with no clear D. The germline gives CDR1 SGHDT, CDR2 YYEEEE. The V and J ends lost 0 bases and 4 bases respectively, with 13 bases between them. The CDR3 covers 15 residues. The CDR3 nucleotides are TGTGCCAGCAGCTTGGGGCCGAGGTATAGCACTGAAGCTTTCTTT. Translating gives CASSLGPRYSTEAFF.

The V gene is TRBV19, the J gene TRBJ1-1; 7 nucleotides agree with TRBD1. This CDR3 has 14 amino acids. Germline trimming cut 1 base from V and 7 bases from J; bases unmatched to any gene: 6. Germline loops: CDR1 LNHDA, CDR2 SQIVND (reference sequence). The CDR3 protein is CASSIAAGQLEAFF. DNA of the CDR3: TGTGCCAGTAGTATAGCCGCGGGACAGCTTGAAGCTTTCTTT.

The chain recombines TRBV13 with TRBJ2-1; 10 nucleotides line up with TRBD2. From germline, CDR1 is PRHDT and CDR2 FYEKMQ (reference sequence). There are 15 residues in the CDR3. J lost 4 bases, V lost 6 bases, and 6 bases had no gene match. The CDR3 DNA reads TGTGCCAGCAGACCGCTAGCGGGGGATTACAATGAGCAGTTCTTC. Residues: CASRPLAGDYNEQFF.

This clone was seen once. This sequence joins TRBV4-2 and TRBJ1-2; D gene uncertain. This CDR3 comprises 13 residues. Germline V gene lookup returns CDR1 LGHNA and CDR2 YNFKEQ. V lost 2 bases, J lost 7 bases, and 11 bases lay in between. The CDR3 region is CASSQNTVRGYTF. The CDR3 nucleotides read TGTGCCAGCAGCCAAAATACGGTGCGTGGCTACACCTTC.

This clone was found once. The V and J genes are TRBV11-2 and TRBJ2-7; 11 positions agree with TRBD1. Germline-derived CDR1 and CDR2 are SGHAT and FQNNGV. The V segment lost 5 bases and the J segment 7 bases; nucleotides outside the gene matches: 7. The length of the CDR3 is 14 residues. The CDR3: CASSRGQGAGEQYF. The CDR3 bases are TGTGCCAGCAGCCGAGGACAGGGGGCGGGAGAGCAGTACTTC.

CDR3: CASSLGREWTQYF. DNA for the CDR3: TGTGCCAGCAGTTTAGGGAGAGAGTGGACCCAGTACTTC. The V and J genes are TRBV28 and TRBJ2-5, with D tentatively TRBD2 (5 bases). The CDR3 spans 13 residues. V was cut by 2 bases and J by 7 bases, with 11 bases left in between. CDR1 is MDHEN, CDR2 SYDVKM, per germline.

CDR3 sequence reads: CASSEPGTVAEAFF. CDR3 nucleotide sequence: TGTGCCAGCAGCGAACCTGGGACAGTTGCAGAAGCTTTCTTT. This chain connects TRBV25-1 to TRBJ1-1; 7 nucleotides agree with TRBD1. Germline values: CDR1 MGHDK, CDR2 SYGVNS. The CDR3 totals 14 residues. Germline trimming cut 6 bases from V and 8 bases from J; bases unmatched to any gene: 12.

This clone appeared a single time. The chain couples TRBV2 to TRBJ1-2; TRBD1 aligns across 11 bases. Germline assignment: CDR1 SNHLY and CDR2 FYNNEI. The V gene end was trimmed by 6 bases and the J gene end by 4 bases; junction bases not matched to a gene: 4. This CDR3 region has 14 residues. CDR3 region: CASSGQGAGYGYTF. DNA of the CDR3: TGTGCCAGCAGCGGACAGGGGGCAGGCTATGGCTACACCTTC. Variable domain in full (rest from reference TRBV2 and TRBJ1-2): EPEVTQTPSHQVTQMGQEVILRCVPISNHLYFYWYRQILGQKVEFLVSFYNNEISEKSEIFDDQFSVERPDGSNFTLKIRSTKLEDSAMYFCASSGQGAGYGYTFGSGTRLTVV.

The chain uses TRBV10-3 and TRBJ2-1; 7 nucleotides align to TRBD1. The CDR3 has 11 residues. Germline values: CDR1 ENHRY, CDR2 SYGVKD. V trimming: 7 bases; J trimming: 8 bases; junction bases outside the gene matches: 2. This chain's CDR3 is CAIKQGDEQFF. Written as DNA, the CDR3 is TGTGCCATCAAGCAGGGGGATGAGCAGTTCTTC.

This clone was recorded once. J is TRBJ1-4 and V is TRBV4-3; D perhaps matches TRBD1 (5 bases). Trimming took 0 bases from V and 6 from J, leaving 14 bases between them. Germline V lookup: CDR1 LGHNA, CDR2 YSLEER. The CDR3 runs 16 residues. The CDR3 protein is CASSQEGAGRDEKLFF. In DNA form, the CDR3 reads TGCGCCAGCAGCCAAGAAGGGGCAGGGCGAGATGAAAAACTGTTTTTT.

The rearrangement links TRBV30 to TRBJ2-6, with a weak D call TRBD1 (5 bases). Germline loops: CDR1 GTSNPN, CDR2 SVGIG (reference sequence). This CDR3 spans 16 amino acids. Deletions cut 8 bases from V and 0 bases from J, with 17 bases between. The DNA of the CDR3 is TGTGCCGTCGGCAGGGAATCCCTCTCTGGGGCCAACGTCCTGACTTTC. This gives the protein CAVGRESLSGANVLTF.

The chain employs TRBV7-9 and TRBJ2-1, with 9 bases fitting TRBD2. This CDR3 is built from 19 residues. Trimming removed 5 bases from V and 0 bases from J; junction bases left unmatched: 14. From germline, CDR1 is SEHNR and CDR2 FQNEAQ (reference sequence). CDR3 bases: TGTGCCAGCAGCCTCCCTCTGGCGGGGGGGCCTAGCTCCTACAATGAGCAGTTCTTC. It encodes CASSLPLAGGPSSYNEQFF.

Concerning this clone: At the DNA level, this CDR3 is encoded by other sequences in the same sample as well. The V call is TRBV10-3, the J call TRBJ1-2, with D perhaps matching TRBD1 (6 bases). CDR3 length: 14 amino acids. Deletions cut 6 bases from V and 7 bases from J, with 18 bases between. Germline CDR1 is ENHRY and CDR2 is SYGVKD. CDR3 amino acids: CAISVTQGPGGYTF. DNA of the CDR3: TGTGCCATCAGCGTGACCCAGGGGCCCGGTGGCTACACCTTC.

The chain recombines TRBV6-1 with TRBJ2-2, with D possibly TRBD1 on 6 matching bases. The CDR3 runs to 14 residues. The germline V gene encodes CDR1 MNHNS and CDR2 SASEGT. Trimming took off 11 bases at V and 1 base at J, with 14 bases between the two ends. CDR3 protein: CAGARTVNTGELFF. Written as DNA, the CDR3 is TGTGCCGGGGCACGGACAGTGAACACCGGGGAGCTGTTTTTT.

The chain is built from TRBV9 and TRBJ2-5; 8 nucleotides match TRBD1. Germline values: CDR1 SGDLS, CDR2 YYNGEE. The J segment lost 4 bases and the V segment lost 3 bases, leaving 5 bases of the junction unmatched. The CDR3 covers 14 residues. In DNA form, the CDR3 reads TGTGCCAGCAGCGGAGGACAGGGCAGAGAGACCCAGTACTTC. This translates into CASSGGQGRETQYF.

The chain employs TRBV25-1 and TRBJ1-1, with no clear D. Germline CDR1 is MGHDK and CDR2 is SYGVNS. This CDR3 region has 13 residues. The V end was cut by 8 bases, the J end by 8 bases, with 18 bases between. This CDR3 reads CASHSALGPEAFF. Written as DNA, the CDR3 is TGTGCCAGCCATTCAGCCCTGGGCCCCGAAGCTTTCTTT.

This clone came up once. The rearrangement joins TRBV6-4 to TRBJ1-1; D gene uncertain. CDR3 length: 12 amino acids. V lost 2 bases to trimming and J lost 11 bases, with 12 bases between them. The germline V gene has CDR1 MRHNA and CDR2 SNTAGT. This CDR3 is CASSDGSPTAFF. In DNA, the CDR3 is TGTGCCAGCAGTGACGGTAGCCCCACGGCTTTCTTT.

The chain employs TRBV29-1 and TRBJ2-3; D possibly corresponds to TRBD1 (6 bases). In germline, CDR1 is SQVTM, CDR2 ANQGSEA. CDR3 length: 14 residues. Trimming left V 7 bases short and J 0 bases short, with 14 bases between. CDR3 nucleotides: TGCAGCGCCGGGACACCTCCTAGCACAGATACGCAGTATTTT. The encoded protein is CSAGTPPSTDTQYF.